Shown below are 22 T cell receptor beta chains from a single sample sequenced in a study of blood T cell repertoires in COVID-19. Only in-frame clones appear in the TCRdb table, and some are missing; sequencing was by immunoSEQ multiplex PCR. The data contain roughly 290,000 clones, approximately 91% of them singletons. Sequencing was carried out using PBMCs or T cells enriched from blood (not recorded which). All receptors come from a woman between 35 and 50 years old who had recovered from COVID-19.

The chain employs TRBV6-5 and TRBJ1-6, with TRBD1 as a possible D gene (5 bases). V gave up 0 bases and J gave up 7 bases, with 13 bases separating them. The CDR3 totals 16 residues. Germline-derived CDR1 and CDR2 are MNHEY and SVGAGI. For the CDR3, the DNA is TGTGCCAGCAGTTACTCGGGGGGTACGCCGAATTCACCCCTCCACTTT. The encoded protein is CASSYSGGTPNSPLHF.

This chain uses TRBV6-2 or TRBV6-3 with TRBJ1-2; D is ambiguous. Between the trimmed V and J ends, which lost 1 base and 4 bases, there was a span of 13 bases. The CDR3 extends over 15 amino acids. Germline CDR1 reads MNHEY; CDR2 reads SVGEGT. The CDR3 loop is CASSYFRRLTYGYTF. The CDR3 region has the DNA TGTGCCAGCAGTTACTTTAGGCGACTAACCTATGGCTACACCTTC.

The chain is built from TRBV27 and TRBJ2-2; 9 positions agree with TRBD2. The CDR3 has 15 residues. CDR1 and CDR2 from the germline V gene are MNHEY and SMNVEV (reference sequence). V was pared by 5 bases and J by 7 bases, with 8 bases of the junction left unmatched. As DNA, the CDR3 is TGTGCCAGCAGTCGGTCCGGGACTAGCATCGGGGAGCTGTTTTTT. Protein: CASSRSGTSIGELFF.

This clone appeared a single time. The chain carries TRBV18 and TRBJ1-2; TRBD1 matches at 7 bases. This CDR3 is 16 amino acids long. V was clipped by 0 bases and J by 6 bases; unmatched bases: 10. CDR1 and CDR2 from the germline V gene are KGHSH and LQKENI. CDR3 DNA sequence: TGTGCCAGCTCACCACCTTCGACAGGGTTCGGTCATGGCTACACCTTC. Translated: CASSPPSTGFGHGYTF. Full variable domain (outside the CDR3, taken from reference TRBV18 and TRBJ1-2): NAGVMQNPRHLVRRRGQEARLRCSPMKGHSHVYWYRQLPEEGLKFMVYLQKENIIDESGMPKERFSAEFPKEGPSILRIQQVVRGDSAAYFCASSPPSTGFGHGYTFGSGTRLTVV.

This clone was seen a handful of times. This same CDR3 is encoded by further DNA sequences in the sample. V and J are TRBV5-1 and TRBJ1-4, with TRBD1 identical over 10 bases. Germline V gene sequence: CDR1 SGHRS, CDR2 YFSETQ. V was clipped by 0 bases and J by 6 bases; unmatched bases: 2. There are 15 residues in the CDR3. CDR3 in DNA: TGCGCCAGCAGCTTGGCCGGGACAGGGGATGAAAAACTGTTTTTT. This gives the protein CASSLAGTGDEKLFF.

The V gene is TRBV6-2 or TRBV6-3, the J gene TRBJ1-1, with unresolved D. From germline, CDR1 is MNHEY and CDR2 SVGEGT. CDR3 length: 14 residues. The V end lost 5 bases, the J end lost 1 base, and 11 bases lay between the germline ends. The CDR3 DNA reads as TGTGCCAGCAGTACCTATAGTAGGAACACTGAAGCTTTCTTT. Protein: CASSTYSRNTEAFF.

The chain joins TRBV5-1 to TRBJ2-5; D is possibly TRBD2 (7 bases). CDR3 size: 15 residues. Between the trimmed V and J ends, which lost 0 bases and 3 bases, there was a span of 12 bases. CDR1 and CDR2 (germline): SGHRS, YFSETQ. The CDR3 DNA reads as TGCGCCAGCAGCTTGGCTTCGGGGGGCGAAGAGACCCAGTACTTC. Translating it yields CASSLASGGEETQYF.

This clone has a single count. This chain uses TRBV19 with TRBJ1-1; TRBD1 agrees at 8 bases. The CDR3 spans 15 residues. Germline CDR1 reads LNHDA; CDR2 reads SQIVND (reference sequence). The ends lost 6 bases at V and 6 bases at J; junction bases unmatched: 12. The CDR3 loop is CASRTTTGEIPEAFF. The CDR3, as DNA: TGTGCCAGTAGAACAACGACAGGGGAGATCCCTGAAGCTTTCTTT. Full variable domain (outside the CDR3, taken from reference TRBV19 and TRBJ1-1): DGGITQSPKYLFRKEGQNVTLSCEQNLNHDAMYWYRQDPGQGLRLIYYSQIVNDFQKGDIAEGYSVSREKKESFPLTVTSAQKNPTAFYLCASRTTTGEIPEAFFGQGTRLTVV.

This clone was counted only a few times. The V call is TRBV30, the J call TRBJ1-6; no firm D call. The CDR3 loop spans 15 amino acids. The V and J ends lost 2 bases and 0 bases respectively, with 8 bases between them. Germline CDR1 and CDR2: GTSNPN and SVGIG (reference sequence). For the CDR3, the DNA is TGTGCCTGGAGTCCCCTTAGCTCCTATAATTCACCCCTCCACTTT. This translates into CAWSPLSSYNSPLHF.

This chain connects TRBV10-3 to TRBJ2-5, with 9 bases lining up with TRBD1. CDR1 is ENHRY, CDR2 SYGVKD, per germline. This CDR3 is 14 amino acids long. J lost 3 bases, V lost 6 bases, and 5 bases had no gene match. Written as DNA, the CDR3 is TGTGCCATCAGCCGCGGGACAGGGAAAGAGACCCAGTACTTC. Translation: CAISRGTGKETQYF.

This clone showed up just once. CDR3 sequence: CASSSWSRESTDTQYF. As DNA, the CDR3 is TGTGCCAGTAGTTCATGGTCGCGGGAAAGCACAGATACGCAGTATTTT. The rearrangement joins TRBV19 to TRBJ2-3; the D gene is possibly TRBD2 (6 bases). V shed 5 bases and J shed 0 bases, with 15 bases lying between them. The CDR3 has 16 residues. Germline values: CDR1 LNHDA, CDR2 SQIVND (reference sequence).

The chain employs TRBV3-1 (or the pseudogene TRBV3-2) and TRBJ1-4, with D perhaps TRBD1 (6 bases). The CDR3 is made up of 13 amino acids. CDR1 is LGHDT, CDR2 YNNKEL, per germline (reference sequence). Trimming left V 5 bases short and J 8 bases short, with 12 bases between. CDR3 in amino acids: CASSIGTQEKLFF. In nucleotides, the CDR3 is TGTGCCAGCAGCATCGGGACACAGGAAAAACTGTTTTTT.

The chain recombines TRBV5-1 with TRBJ1-2, with unresolved D. Trimming cost V 0 bases and J 4 bases, with 13 bases left between them. The CDR3 contains 15 residues. The germline V gene has CDR1 SGHRS and CDR2 YFSETQ. CDR3: CASSLVAGEFYGYTF. The CDR3 DNA reads TGCGCCAGCAGCTTGGTTGCGGGAGAATTCTATGGCTACACCTTC.

DNA for the CDR3: TGTGCCTGGGATCCCACAGGGGGTCTTATGAACACTGAAGCTTTCTTT. This translates into CAWDPTGGLMNTEAFF. J is TRBJ1-1 and V is TRBV30; 8 bases agree with TRBD1. CDR1 is GTSNPN and CDR2 is SVGIG in the germline V gene (reference sequence). The CDR3 consists of 16 residues. V dropped 5 bases and J dropped 0; count of bases not matched to a gene: 11.

This clone was counted only a few times. The chain uses TRBV6-6 and TRBJ2-2; 7 bases fit TRBD1. CDR1 is MNHNY and CDR2 is SVGAGI in the germline V gene (reference sequence). There are 17 residues in the CDR3. V lost 5 bases and J lost 0; bases outside the gene matches: 9. For the CDR3, the DNA is TGTGCCAGCAGTCTAACAGGGGCCCCAGCGAACACCGGGGAGCTGTTTTTT. Its protein product is CASSLTGAPANTGELFF.

This clone was counted only a few times. The V gene is TRBV7-2, the J gene TRBJ1-5, with D unresolved. The CDR3 runs to 15 residues. Trimming pared 2 bases from V and 5 bases from J, leaving 13 bases between. The germline V gene has CDR1 SGHTA and CDR2 FQGNSA. The chain's CDR3 is CASSLNSGEYQPQHF. Here the CDR3 DNA reads TGTGCCAGCAGCTTAAATTCTGGAGAATATCAGCCCCAGCATTTT.

This clone was seen ten or more times. V usage is TRBV5-4 and J usage is TRBJ1-2, with no clear D. This CDR3 comprises 11 residues. Germline V gene sequence: CDR1 SGHNT, CDR2 YYREEE (reference sequence). V was clipped by 10 bases and J by 6 bases, with 13 bases between them. CDR3 DNA sequence: TGTGCCGGGCGATCGGCAGATGGCTACACCTTC. Residues: CAGRSADGYTF.

In DNA, the CDR3 is TGTGCCAGCAGTTCTAGCGGGGGCCGAGAGACCCAGTACTTC. As protein: CASSSSGGRETQYF. This chain joins TRBV6-6 and TRBJ2-5, with 10 bases that match TRBD2. This CDR3 contains 14 residues. The junction had 3 bases not matched to a gene; V was cut back by 4 bases and J by 4 bases. Per germline, CDR1 MNHNY and CDR2 SVGAGI (reference sequence).

The chain links TRBV6-2 or TRBV6-3 to TRBJ1-5; TRBD1 is a possible D gene (5 bases). The CDR3 totals 15 residues. Germline CDR1 and CDR2: MNHEY and SVGEGT. Trimming took off 5 bases at V and 4 bases at J, with 15 bases between the two ends. The CDR3 bases are TGTGCCAGCAGTCCCTGGACAACAAGTAATCAGCCCCAGCATTTT. Translating it yields CASSPWTTSNQPQHF.

This clone was observed a single time. V and J are TRBV6-5 and TRBJ1-6, with a weak D call TRBD1 (5 bases). The germline V gene has CDR1 MNHEY and CDR2 SVGAGI. V gave up 5 bases and J gave up 5 bases, with 10 bases separating them. This CDR3 comprises 14 residues. In DNA form, the CDR3 reads TGTGCCAGCAGTCTGACGGGGGATAATTCACCCCTCCACTTT. Protein sequence: CASSLTGDNSPLHF.

The chain recombines TRBV21-1 with TRBJ2-1; the table's TRBD2 call for D was not verified on the DNA. TRBV21-1 is flagged as a pseudogene. CDR3 length: 17 amino acids. CDR3 amino acids: CASSTPVPSGGSNEQFF. In DNA, the CDR3 is TGTGCCAGCAGCACCCCCGTTCCTAGCGGGGGGTCCAATGAGCAGTTCTTC.

The rearrangement links TRBV7-2 to TRBJ2-5, with D perhaps matching TRBD1 (5 bases). This CDR3 contains 14 residues. Looked up from germline, CDR1 is SGHTA and CDR2 is FQGNSA. V lost 5 bases and J 9 bases, leaving 19 bases between the germline ends. CDR3 loop: CASSPYGQGWAQYF. CDR3 nucleotides: TGTGCCAGCAGCCCCTACGGACAAGGATGGGCCCAGTACTTC.